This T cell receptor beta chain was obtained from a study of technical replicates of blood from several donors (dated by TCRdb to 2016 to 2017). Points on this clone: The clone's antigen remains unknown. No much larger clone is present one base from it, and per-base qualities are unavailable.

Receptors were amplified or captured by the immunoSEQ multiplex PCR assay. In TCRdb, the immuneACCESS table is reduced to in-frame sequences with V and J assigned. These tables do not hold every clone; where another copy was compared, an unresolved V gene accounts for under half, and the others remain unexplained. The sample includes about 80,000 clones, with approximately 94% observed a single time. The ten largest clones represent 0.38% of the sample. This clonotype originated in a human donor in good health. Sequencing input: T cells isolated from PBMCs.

CDR3 loop: CASSLTGGSSITTNEKLFF. The DNA sequence is as follows: TGTGCCAGCAGTTTGACAGGGGGTTCTTCTATTACAACTAATGAAAAACTGTTTTTT. Recombination linked TRBV28 to TRBJ1-4; TRBD1 aligns with 9 central bases. CDR1 and CDR2 are read off the germline V gene as MDHEN and SYDVKM. From its cysteine to its phenylalanine, the CDR3 spans 19 amino acids. Of the read, only the CDR3 DNA is kept; its 57 bases are in frame from base 1. V has 3 bases trimmed and J has 0 bases trimmed; junction bases matching no gene number 11. Here the CDR3 is joined to the reference TRBV28 and TRBJ1-4 genes, and the full variable domain is: DVKVTQSSRYLVKRTGEKVFLECVQDMDHENMFWYRQDPGLGLRLIYFSYDVKMKEKGDIPEGYSVSREKKERFSLILESASTNQTSMYLCASSLTGGSSITTNEKLFFGSGTQLSVL.